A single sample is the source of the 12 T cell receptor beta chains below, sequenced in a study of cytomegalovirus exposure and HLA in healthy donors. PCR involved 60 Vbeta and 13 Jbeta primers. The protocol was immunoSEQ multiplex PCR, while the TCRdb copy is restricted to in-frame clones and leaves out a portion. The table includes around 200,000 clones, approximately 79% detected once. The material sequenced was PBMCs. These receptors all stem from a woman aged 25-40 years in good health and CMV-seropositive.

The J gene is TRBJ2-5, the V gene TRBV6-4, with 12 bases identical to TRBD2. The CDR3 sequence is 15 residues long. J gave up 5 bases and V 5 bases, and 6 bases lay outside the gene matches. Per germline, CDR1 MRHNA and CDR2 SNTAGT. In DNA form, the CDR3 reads TGTGCCAGCAGTCCTAGCGGGGGGGCCGGGGAGACCCAGTACTTC. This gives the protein CASSPSGGAGETQYF.

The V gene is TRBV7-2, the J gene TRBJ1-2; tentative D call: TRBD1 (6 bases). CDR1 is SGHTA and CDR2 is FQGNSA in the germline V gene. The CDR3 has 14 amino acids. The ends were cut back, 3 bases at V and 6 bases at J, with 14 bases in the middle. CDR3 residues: CASSFAGQQHGYTF. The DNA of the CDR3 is TGTGCCAGCAGCTTCGCCGGACAGCAGCATGGCTACACCTTC.

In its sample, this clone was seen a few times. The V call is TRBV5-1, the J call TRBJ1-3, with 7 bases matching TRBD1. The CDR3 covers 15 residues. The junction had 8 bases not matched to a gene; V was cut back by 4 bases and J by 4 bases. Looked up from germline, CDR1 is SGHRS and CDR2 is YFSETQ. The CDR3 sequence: CASSQDRSSGNTIYF. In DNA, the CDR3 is TGCGCCAGCAGCCAGGACAGGTCGTCCGGAAACACCATATATTTT. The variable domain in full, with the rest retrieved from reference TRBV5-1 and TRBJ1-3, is KAGVTQTPRYLIKTRGQQVTLSCSPISGHRSVSWYQQTPGQGLQFLFEYFSETQRNKGNFPGRFSGRQFSNSRSEMNVSTLELGDSALYLCASSQDRSSGNTIYFGEGSWLTVV.

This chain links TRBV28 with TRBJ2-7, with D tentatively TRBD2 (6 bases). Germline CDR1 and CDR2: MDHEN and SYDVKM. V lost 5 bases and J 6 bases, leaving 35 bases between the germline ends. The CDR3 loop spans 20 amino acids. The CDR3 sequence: CASSHLRETREVLLLREQYF. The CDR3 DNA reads TGTGCCAGCAGTCACCTAAGAGAGACTAGGGAGGTCCTACTACTACGCGAGCAGTACTTC. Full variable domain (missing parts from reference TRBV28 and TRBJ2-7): DVKVTQSSRYLVKRTGEKVFLECVQDMDHENMFWYRQDPGLGLRLIYFSYDVKMKEKGDIPEGYSVSREKKERFSLILESASTNQTSMYLCASSHLRETREVLLLREQYFGPGTRLTVT.

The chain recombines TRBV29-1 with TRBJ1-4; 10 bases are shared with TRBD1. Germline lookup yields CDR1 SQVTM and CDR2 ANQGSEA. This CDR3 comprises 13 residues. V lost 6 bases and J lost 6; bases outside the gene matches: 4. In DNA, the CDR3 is TGCAGCGTGGGACAGGGGAGGGATGAAAAACTGTTTTTT. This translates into CSVGQGRDEKLFF.

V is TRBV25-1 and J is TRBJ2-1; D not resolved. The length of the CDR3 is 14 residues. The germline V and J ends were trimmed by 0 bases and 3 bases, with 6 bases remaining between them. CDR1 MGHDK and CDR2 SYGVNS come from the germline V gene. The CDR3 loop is CASSEYERYNEQFF. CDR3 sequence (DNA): TGTGCCAGCAGTGAATATGAGCGCTACAATGAGCAGTTCTTC.

DNA for the CDR3: TGTGCCAGCAGCATGAACAGGGGGCGAATATATAATTCACCCCTCCACTTT. This codes for CASSMNRGRIYNSPLHF. This chain connects TRBV7-8 to TRBJ1-6, with 9 bases identical to TRBD1. V lost 5 bases and J lost 4; bases outside the gene matches: 9. The germline gives CDR1 SGHVS, CDR2 FQNEAQ. The CDR3 extends over 17 amino acids.

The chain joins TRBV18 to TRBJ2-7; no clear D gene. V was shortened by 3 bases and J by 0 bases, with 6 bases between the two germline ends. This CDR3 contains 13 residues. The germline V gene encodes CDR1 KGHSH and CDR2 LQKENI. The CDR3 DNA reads TGTGCCAGCTCACCGACACTCTCCTACGAGCAGTACTTC. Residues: CASSPTLSYEQYF.

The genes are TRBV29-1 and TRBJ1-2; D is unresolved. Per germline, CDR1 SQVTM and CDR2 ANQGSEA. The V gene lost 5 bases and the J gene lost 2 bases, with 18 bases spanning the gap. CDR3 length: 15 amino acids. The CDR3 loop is CSVTGLFWANYGYTF. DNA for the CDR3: TGCAGCGTTACCGGTCTATTTTGGGCAAACTATGGCTACACCTTC.

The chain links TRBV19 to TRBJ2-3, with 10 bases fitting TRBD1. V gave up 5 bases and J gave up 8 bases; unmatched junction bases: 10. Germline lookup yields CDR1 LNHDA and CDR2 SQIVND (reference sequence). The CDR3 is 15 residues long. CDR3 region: CASSPRTGGRSTQYF. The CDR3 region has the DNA TGTGCCAGTAGTCCCCGGACAGGGGGGAGGAGTACGCAGTATTTT.

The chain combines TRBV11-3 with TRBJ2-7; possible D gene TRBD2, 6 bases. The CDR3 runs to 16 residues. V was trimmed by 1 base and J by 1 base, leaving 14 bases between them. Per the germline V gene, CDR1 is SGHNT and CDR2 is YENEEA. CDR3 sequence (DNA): TGTGCCAGCAGCTTAGGACCAGCGGGCGCTTCCTACGAGCAGTACTTC. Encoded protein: CASSLGPAGASYEQYF. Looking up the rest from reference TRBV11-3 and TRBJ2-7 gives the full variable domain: EAGVVQSPRYKIIEKKQPVAFWCNPISGHNTLYWYLQNLGQGPELLIRYENEEAVDDSQLPKDRFSAERLKGVDSTLKIQPAELGDSAVYLCASSLGPAGASYEQYFGPGTRLTVT.

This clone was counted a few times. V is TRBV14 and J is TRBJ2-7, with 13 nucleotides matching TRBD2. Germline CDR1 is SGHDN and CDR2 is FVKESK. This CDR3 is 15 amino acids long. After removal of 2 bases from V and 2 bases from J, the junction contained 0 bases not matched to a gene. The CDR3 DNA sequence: TGTGCCAGCAGCCAAACTAGCGGGAGGGCCTACGAGCAGTACTTC. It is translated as CASSQTSGRAYEQYF.